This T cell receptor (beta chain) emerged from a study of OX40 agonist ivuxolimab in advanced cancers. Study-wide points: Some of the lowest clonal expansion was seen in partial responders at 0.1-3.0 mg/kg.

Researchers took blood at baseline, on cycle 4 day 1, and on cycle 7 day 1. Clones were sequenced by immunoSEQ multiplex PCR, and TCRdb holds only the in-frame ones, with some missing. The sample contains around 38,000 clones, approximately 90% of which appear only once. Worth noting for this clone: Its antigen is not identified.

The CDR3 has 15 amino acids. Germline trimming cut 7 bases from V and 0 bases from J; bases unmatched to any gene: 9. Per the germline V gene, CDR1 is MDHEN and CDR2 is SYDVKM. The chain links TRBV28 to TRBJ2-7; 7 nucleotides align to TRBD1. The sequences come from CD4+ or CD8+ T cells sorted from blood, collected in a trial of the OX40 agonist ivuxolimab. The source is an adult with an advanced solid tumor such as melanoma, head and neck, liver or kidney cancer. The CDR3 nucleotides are TGTGCCAGCATCATAGCAGCAGGGGGCTCCTACGAGCAGTACTTC. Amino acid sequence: CASIIAAGGSYEQYF.